Here is one T cell receptor (beta chain) with its context. A second about 6 to 12 cycle PCR used barcoded and J-beta primers. TCRdb redid the calling of the 5' RACE reads with MiXCR, one entry per CDR3 protein. In the table there are some 1 million distinct CDR3 sequences, under 55% of which are singletons. The data are from a study of blood T cells in healthy people across ages. There are 15 residues in the CDR3. V gave up 3 bases and J gave up 5 bases, with 17 bases separating them. The germline gives CDR1 SGHNT, CDR2 YYREEE (reference sequence). Sequences were obtained from blood. The chain employs TRBV5-4 and TRBJ1-2, with D maybe TRBD1 (6 bases). This TCR derives from a woman in her sixties or seventies in good health. Written as DNA, the CDR3 is TGTGCCAGCAGCTCACTACAGGGTCGGAGTTATGGCTACACCTTC. Its protein is CASSSLQGRSYGYTF.